This T cell receptor (beta chain) came from a study of T-cell reconstitution after alpha-beta-depleted transplantation in children. For TCRbeta, the library was prepared with unique molecular identifiers. TCRdb called the PCR reads again in MiXCR, with one record for every CDR3 protein. The top ten hold over 2% of the sample, which has hundreds of thousands of distinct CDR3 sequences, 10% to 15% seen once. Study-level findings and limits: As was reported, about two months after transplant, alpha-beta T cells came from several hundred expanded graft clones. For some patients, TCRbeta diversity was high at day 60 because of recipient T cells and thymic progenitors that survived. Newly produced T cells mostly provided counts and TCRbeta diversity after one year, as hyperexpanded clones declined.

The germline CDR1 and CDR2 sequences are MNHEY and SVGEGT. The length of the CDR3 is 15 residues. V lost 5 bases and J 3 bases, leaving 16 bases between the germline ends. With respect to this clonotype: Its antigen remains unidentified.

The sequence was obtained from a male patient between 5 and 17 years old who had a stem cell transplant for acute myeloid leukemia, so the T cells may come from the graft donor. The input for sequencing was PBMCs, mostly from graft donor cells, taken 360 days after TCRalphabeta/CD19-depleted stem cell transplant. V and J are TRBV6-2 or TRBV6-3 and TRBJ2-5; TRBD2 is a possible D gene (6 bases). In DNA, the CDR3 is TGTGCCAGCAGTACCATTGGGGCGGGAAAAGAGACCCAGTACTTC. It is translated as CASSTIGAGKETQYF.